These 6 T cell receptor beta chains originate from one sample sequenced in a study of T cell repertoires in cytomegalovirus infection. TCRdb recomputed calls from the reads with MiXCR, one row per CDR3 protein. The top ten clones hold about 13% of a sample with 350,000 to 400,000 distinct CDR3 sequences, approximately 35% of them seen once. No antigen has been assigned to these receptors. The specimen comprised cultured PBMCs, sampled from culture after CMV antigen stimulation. The receptors originated from a human donor in good health (CMV status not recorded). Some clones in this sample may be carry-over from other donors' samples.

This chain uses TRBV6-5 with TRBJ1-1, with 7 bases matching TRBD1. The germline V gene encodes CDR1 MNHEY and CDR2 SVGAGI. The V segment lost 1 base and the J segment 5 bases; nucleotides outside the gene matches: 16. CDR3 size: 18 residues. The CDR3 protein is CASSYFETRRQGITEAFF. In DNA form, the CDR3 reads TGTGCCAGCAGTTACTTCGAGACAAGACGACAGGGAATAACTGAAGCTTTCTTT.

This clonotype was seen only once. This chain joins TRBV24-1 and TRBJ1-4; D ambiguous. V dropped 0 bases and J dropped 5 bases, with 3 bases sitting between them. Germline CDR1 KGHDR, CDR2 SFDVKD. This CDR3 has 13 residues. The CDR3 protein is CATSDLGNEKLFF. DNA of the CDR3: TGTGCCACCAGTGATTTGGGGAATGAAAAACTGTTTTTT.

Only a few counts were recorded for this clonotype. The rearrangement links TRBV7-2 to TRBJ2-7, with TRBD2 identical over 15 bases. After removal of 1 base from V and 4 bases from J, the junction contained 8 bases not matched to a gene. Germline-derived CDR1 and CDR2 are SGHTA and FQGNSA. The CDR3 extends over 18 amino acids. The CDR3 loop reads CASSLELTGTSGRYEQYF. The CDR3 bases are TGTGCCAGCAGCTTAGAATTAACCGGGACTAGCGGGAGGTACGAGCAGTACTTC.

This chain joins TRBV19 and TRBJ2-3; TRBD2 aligns across 8 bases. Germline CDR1 reads LNHDA; CDR2 reads SQIVND (reference sequence). Trimming at V came to 3 bases and at J to 1 base, leaving 6 bases not matched to a gene. This CDR3 has 16 residues. CDR3 sequence reads: CASSIWREDGTDTQYF. DNA of the CDR3: TGTGCCAGTAGTATCTGGCGGGAGGATGGCACAGATACGCAGTATTTT.

The CDR3 coding sequence is TGTGCCAGCTCAGTCGGGACAGGGCAAACTGAAGCTTTCTTT. Translated: CASSVGTGQTEAFF. The rearrangement joins TRBV18 to TRBJ1-1; 9 positions match TRBD1. The CDR3 spans 14 residues. J lost 5 bases, V lost 5 bases, and 6 bases had no gene match. Germline loops: CDR1 KGHSH, CDR2 LQKENI.

V is TRBV20-1 and J is TRBJ1-6; weak D call: TRBD1 (6 bases). The germline V and J ends were trimmed by 1 base and 5 bases, with 9 bases remaining between them. The germline CDR1 and CDR2 sequences are DFQATT and SNEGSKA (reference sequence). The CDR3 is made up of 14 amino acids. CDR3 loop: CSARGQGNNSPLHF. In nucleotides, the CDR3 is TGCAGTGCTAGAGGCCAGGGGAATAATTCACCCCTCCACTTT.